Detailed here is one TCR beta chain. No antigen is known for it. The record has no base qualities; no much larger clone is one base away. The data stem from a study of cytomegalovirus exposure and HLA in healthy donors (dated by TCRdb to about 2017). The study in broad terms: An earlier analysis of 587 of the donors reported 250 to 300 Gb of sequence data and roughly 120 million unique TCR beta sequences obtained from about 170 million T cells. A later genetic analysis took genome-wide SNP genotypes for about 55% of the 666 donors and used that subset as a discovery cohort. HLA typing covered class I and class II loci at four-digit resolution. Among the roughly 410 genotyped donors, about 83% belonged to the genetic ancestry cluster associated with self-reported Caucasian donors. All discovery cohort repertoires had been generated on a single sequencing platform. Rather than drawing on any new phenotypic data, the later analysis identified candidate immune exposures from TCR beta sequences and the way those sequences occurred across donors. The study aimed to test whether signatures of past pathogen exposure could be identified by cataloging public T cell receptors. The number of donors typed differed by locus, with 629-630 for A, B, C, DRB1 and DQB1, roughly 520 for DQA1, 606 for DPA1, and roughly 450 for DPB1. An early release covering over 500 HLA-typed donors comprised approximately 300 gigabases of sequencing data and 65 million to 100 million unique TCR sequences. Donor age, sex, ethnicity and CMV serostatus were collected together with the repertoire data. A later analysis re-examined previously published TCR beta repertoires from 600 to 700 donors and added high-resolution HLA genotyping to investigate patterns of TCR occurrence. Because of strong linkage in the cohort, four or five DR-DQ haplotypes were treated as single units for association and clustering. To decide whether each TCR beta V gene segment behaved as functional or pseudogenic, an earlier analysis of several hundred of the donors relied on high-throughput TCR beta sequencing. The study profiled the T cell repertoires of 666 subjects by immunosequencing and related them to cytomegalovirus serostatus. Along with the roughly 700-subject first cohort, a separate validation cohort of over 90 different subjects was used. Among around 400 genotyped donors of the cohort, an average of approximately 230,000 unique TCR beta nucleotide sequences were sequenced per donor, roughly 20% of them non-productive. To predict cytomegalovirus infection status, the study combined high-throughput TCR immunosequencing, statistical association of individual TCRs with disease status, and machine learning. Points the paper makes about the study in general: Three of the identified cytomegalovirus-associated TCR beta chains were confirmed in vitro to be specific for cytomegalovirus antigens. According to a later analysis, most CMV-associated TCR beta chains appeared to be HLA-restricted, and the HLA associations seemed to be driven largely by CMV exposure. Strong co-occurrence of HLA alleles, especially DR and DQ, made assigning TCR associations to individual alleles difficult. A later genetic analysis associated a missense DCLRE1C variant with V-gene and J-gene trimming of TCR beta chains, and an independent cohort replicated the association. According to a later genetic analysis, donors in an Asian-associated ancestry cluster had fewer N-insertions in productive TCRs than the approximately 630-donor mean. Presence/absence analyses assumed roughly uniform sequencing depth across donors, an assumption that may not hold. A later analysis reported that several top co-occurrence clusters appeared linked to parvovirus B19, influenza, CMV and Epstein-Barr virus. At a false discovery rate of 0.05, a later analysis linked roughly 17,000 TCR beta sequences to specific HLA alleles. A group of highly shared sequence variants was considered likely to be a technical artifact of the sequencing pipeline. Because HLA typing was unavailable for some donors at each locus, only the typed subset was used in association tests. In the study, 164 TCR beta chains were listed as associated with cytomegalovirus. According to the authors, the approach could potentially be generalized to other disease states and immunological phenotypes. Most TCR sequences were seen in very few donors, while some public TCRs were found in many individuals. For the cohort, immune exposure information was limited to CMV serostatus. In a later analysis, the rate of TCR association differed among HLA loci, with DRB1 alleles having the most associated TCRs and HLA-C alleles having the fewest. Because counts were too low, 15 or so rarely observed V segments, including chromosome 9 orphons, were excluded from the earlier analysis of several hundred of the donors. Because the 87-base-pair reads could not distinguish some IMGT-functional V segments, including TRBV6-2 and TRBV6-3, those segments were excluded. Only TCR beta chains were sequenced in this cohort, and the absence of alpha or paired-chain data limited detectable features. Cytomegalovirus status was reported to be diagnosed by the classifier with high specificity and sensitivity in both the original and validation cohorts. A later analysis found that HLA-associated TCR beta chains were more clonally expanded and had lower generation probabilities than equally common non-associated chains. A further reported finding was that TCR beta sequences accurately predicted the HLA-A and HLA-B alleles for most subjects in the first cohort. In an earlier analysis of more than 450 of the donors, most TCR beta V segments were observed in productive rearrangements about 87% or about 30% of the time, broadly matching IMGT annotations. Linkage disequilibrium might explain the correlated functional status among segregating V segments, but an unknown experimental factor could not be excluded.

The cohort comprised 710 or so healthy bone marrow donors. At the time of sampling, every cohort member was nominally healthy, though immune exposures that went unrecorded were likely present. The donor was CMV seropositive and was included in the group of 250 to 350 seropositive cohort members. Each donor provided a peripheral blood sample, and peripheral blood mononuclear cells were used for TCR beta sequencing. Genomic DNA extraction from the blood cell samples was performed with the Qiagen DNeasy Blood Extraction Kit. Libraries came from the immunoSEQ multiplex PCR assay. For the multiplex PCR, a mixture combining 60 forward primers for TCR Vbeta segments and 13 reverse primers for TCR Jbeta segments was used. A multiplex PCR assay on genomic DNA amplified the CDR3 region of rearranged TCR beta genes. The Illumina HiSeq System was used to sequence the amplified TCR beta libraries as 87-base-pair reads. As for the authors' bioinformatics: A later analysis tallied about 77 million unique TCR beta chains across the 700 or so repertoires, and some 10 million of those chains were shared by two or more donors. Raw reads were error-corrected and collapsed into unique sequences by a nearest-neighbor algorithm in which closely related sequences were merged to remove PCR and sequencing errors. To assign V, D and J gene segments, CDR3 sequences were aligned to IMGT reference sequences. Each retained sequence needed at least a six-nucleotide match to both a V gene segment and a J gene segment. Rearrangements were classified as productive when the CDR3 lacked stop codons and remained in frame with V and J, and all other rearrangements were classified as non-productive. CDR3 was defined by IMGT convention, running from the second conserved V-encoded cysteine to the conserved J-encoded phenylalanine. The earlier analysis of about 620 of the donors excluded sequences that lacked an unambiguous match to a single V gene segment. An earlier analysis of just under 600 of the donors called V segments functional above 56.7% productive rearrangements and segregating when the between-donor standard deviation exceeded 5%. A statistical classification framework was developed to diagnose cytomegalovirus status using the catalog of TCR beta chain sequences. V and J gene assignment, in a later analysis, came from comparing TCR nucleotide sequences with IMGT/GENE-DB human TR gene sequences. The TCRdist pipeline was used in a later analysis to assign CDR3 sequences and most-parsimonious VDJ recombination scenarios. A later analysis defined each TCR beta chain by its CDR3 amino acid sequence plus V-gene family, and excluded reads lacking a unique V-gene family. A later analysis removed 450 to 600 highly shared, low-generation-probability nucleotide sequences to deal with suspected cross-contamination and a sequencing artifact. In a later analysis, a clonal expansion index was calculated for each public chain from normalized within-repertoire ranks of inferred template counts. In a later analysis, generation probabilities were computed with a VDJ recombination model fitted to out-of-frame rearrangements, and the resulting probabilities were checked against IGoR. In a later analysis, hypergeometric tests were used to score TCR-TCR, TCR-HLA and TCR-CMV co-occurrence, with a repertoire-size bias correction applied to TCR pairs. In a later analysis, false discovery rates were estimated by permuting HLA or CMV assignments 20 times. A later analysis grouped co-occurring TCRs with DBSCAN, adding TCRdist sequence similarity when clustering within HLA-allele-positive subsets. Co-occurrence clustering excluded repertoires with fewer than 30,000 or more than 120,000 public chains, plus five with anomalous nucleotide sharing. TCRdb limited this immuneACCESS table to in-frame rearrangements with V and J called. A share of clones is missing; checked studies link under half to unresolved V genes, and the rest is unexplained. V and J calls and clone size come straight from that table; D and trimming were deduced from the DNA. The sample table shows about 140,000 clones, and around 83% are seen once. The ten largest clones represent more than 0.9% of the sample.

V and J lose 3 bases and 0 bases, and a span of 13 bases separates them. CDR1 and CDR2 are read off the germline V gene as SGHRS and YFSETQ. Measured from the cysteine to the phenylalanine, the CDR3 is 16 residues long. Left in the record is the CDR3 DNA by itself, 48 bases read in frame from the first base. The sample was PBMCs. The clonotype originates from a male donor in good health and CMV-seropositive. The sequence links TRBV5-1 to TRBJ1-5; possibly the D gene is TRBD1, per 6 matching bases. This receptor has the CDR3 CASSSDRDYSNQPQHF. The DNA sequence follows: TGCGCCAGCAGCTCGGACAGAGATTATAGCAATCAGCCCCAGCATTTT.